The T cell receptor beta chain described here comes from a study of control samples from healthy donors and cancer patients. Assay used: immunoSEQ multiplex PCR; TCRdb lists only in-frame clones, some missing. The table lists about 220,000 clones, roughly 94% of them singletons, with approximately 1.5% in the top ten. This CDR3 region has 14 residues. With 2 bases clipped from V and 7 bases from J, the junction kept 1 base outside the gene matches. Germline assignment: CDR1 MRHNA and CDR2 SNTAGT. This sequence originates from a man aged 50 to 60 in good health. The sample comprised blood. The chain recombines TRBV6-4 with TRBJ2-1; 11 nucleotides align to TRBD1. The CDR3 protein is CASSDGTGGNEQFF. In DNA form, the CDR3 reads TGTGCCAGCAGTGACGGGACAGGGGGGAATGAGCAGTTCTTC.